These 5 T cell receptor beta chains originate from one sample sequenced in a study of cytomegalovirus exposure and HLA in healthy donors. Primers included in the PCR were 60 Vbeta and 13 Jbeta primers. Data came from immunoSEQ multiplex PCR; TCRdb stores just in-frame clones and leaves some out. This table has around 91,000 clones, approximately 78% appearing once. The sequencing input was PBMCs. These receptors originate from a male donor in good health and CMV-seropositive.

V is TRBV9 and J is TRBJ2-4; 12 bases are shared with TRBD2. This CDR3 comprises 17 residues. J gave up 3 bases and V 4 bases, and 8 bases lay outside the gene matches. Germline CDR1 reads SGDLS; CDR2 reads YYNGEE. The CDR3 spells CASSPPSGGVGKNIQYF. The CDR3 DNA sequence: TGTGCCAGCAGCCCCCCTAGCGGGGGGGTGGGCAAAAACATTCAGTACTTC.

The CDR3: CASSLRSNQPQHF. The CDR3 DNA reads TGTGCCAGTAGTCTGCGATCTAATCAGCCCCAGCATTTT. The rearrangement joins TRBV19 to TRBJ1-5; D call uncertain. Germline CDR1 is LNHDA and CDR2 is SQIVND (reference sequence). Trimming shortened V by 5 bases and J by 4 bases, and 9 bases separated the two germline ends. The CDR3 sequence is 13 residues long.

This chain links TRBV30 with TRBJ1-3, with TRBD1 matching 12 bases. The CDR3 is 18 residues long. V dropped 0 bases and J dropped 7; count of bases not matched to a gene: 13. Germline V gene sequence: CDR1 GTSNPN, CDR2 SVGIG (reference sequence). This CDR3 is CAWSVRPGQGARRNTIYF. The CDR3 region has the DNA TGTGCCTGGAGTGTAAGACCGGGACAGGGGGCGCGTAGGAACACCATATATTTT.

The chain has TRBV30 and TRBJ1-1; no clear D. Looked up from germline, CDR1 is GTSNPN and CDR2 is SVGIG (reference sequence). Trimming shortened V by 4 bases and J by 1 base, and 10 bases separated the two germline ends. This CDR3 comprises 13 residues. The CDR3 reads CAWIGEGNTEAFF. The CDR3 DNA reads TGTGCCTGGATCGGGGAGGGGAACACTGAAGCTTTCTTT.

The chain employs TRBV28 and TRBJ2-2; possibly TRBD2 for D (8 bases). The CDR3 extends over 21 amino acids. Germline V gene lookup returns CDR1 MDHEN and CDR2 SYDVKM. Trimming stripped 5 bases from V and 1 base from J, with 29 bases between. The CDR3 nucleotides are TGTGCCAGCAGTCCTAGACAGGGACTAGGAAGTAGACTAGTGAACACCGGGGAGCTGTTTTTT. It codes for CASSPRQGLGSRLVNTGELFF.